These T cell receptor beta chains were read from a single sample in a study of blood T cell repertoires in COVID-19. The table came from immunoSEQ multiplex PCR; TCRdb's copy has only in-frame clones and leaves some out. The profile shows about 220,000 clones, about four fifths of them singletons. The sample taken for sequencing was peripheral blood. These receptors originate from a woman aged 40-49 years with active or convalescent COVID-19. CDR3s include the opening cysteine and the closing phenylalanine or tryptophan. D genes are given only for firm matches. A clone size is listed for some rows: how often the clone was seen (once, few, many), or a class if it is expanded.

j_gene | v_gene | d_gene | abundance | CDR3nt | CDR3aa
TRBJ1-6 | TRBV7-2 | - | many | TGTGCCAGCAGCCACGGCGGGAGTTCACCCCTCCACTTT | CASSHGGSSPLHF
TRBJ2-7 | TRBV6-5 | TRBD1 | - | TGTGCCAGCAGCGTTACCGGGACAGCATTCTACGAGCAGTACTTC | CASSVTGTAFYEQYF
TRBJ1-1 | TRBV2 | - | - | TGTGCCAGCAACAGTATGTACACTGAAGCTTTCTTT | CASNSMYTEAFF
TRBJ2-5 | TRBV29-1 | TRBD1 | many | TGCAGCGCCAGACAGGGGCAAGAGACCCAGTACTTC | CSARQGQETQYF
TRBJ1-5 | TRBV5-1 | - | - | TGCGCCAGCAGCTTGTTTGGAGGGAGCAATCAGCCCCAGCATTTT | CASSLFGGSNQPQHF
TRBJ1-3 | TRBV2 | TRBD1 | - | TGTGCCAGCAGTGGGCGGACAGGGCCGGTCTCTGGAAACACCATATATTTT | CASSGRTGPVSGNTIYF
TRBJ2-3 | TRBV5-1 | TRBD1 | - | TGCGCCAGCAGCGCGACAGGGTCTAGCACAGATACGCAGTATTTT | CASSATGSSTDTQYF
TRBJ1-2 | TRBV4-3 | - | - | TGCGCCAGCAGCCAAGACAGGGGTAACTATGGCTACACCTTC | CASSQDRGNYGYTF
TRBJ2-1 | TRBV5-6 | - | - | TGTGCCAGCAGCTTGGCTGGCAGTACCTACAATGAGCAGTTCTTC | CASSLAGSTYNEQFF
TRBJ1-4 | TRBV27 | TRBD1 | few | TGTGCCAGCAGTTTATCTGGCCAGGGGGGAGTGAAACTGTTTTTT | CASSLSGQGGVKLFF
TRBJ1-4 | TRBV18 | - | - | TGTGCCAGCTCGGCAGGGTTAAATGAAAAACTGTTTTTT | CASSAGLNEKLFF